These 27 T cell receptor beta chains originate from one sample sequenced in a study of radiotherapy plus CTLA-4 blockade in lung cancer (dated by TCRdb to 2017 to 2018). The method behind the library was the immunoSEQ multiplex PCR assay. Held by TCRdb, this immuneACCESS table contains in-frame sequences only and omits some clones. Under half of the omission traces to an unresolved V gene where checked; the cause of the rest is unknown. Here the sample has about 80,000 clones; 60% to 85% occur a single time. The ten most abundant clones make up roughly 22% of the sample. This material consisted of peripheral blood, taken from a patient treated with radiotherapy plus ipilimumab. These receptors were taken from a human donor with non-small cell lung cancer whose response to radiotherapy plus ipilimumab could not be evaluated. Some clones in this sample may be carry-over from other donors' samples.

The chain has TRBV6-5 and TRBJ2-5; D is perhaps TRBD1 or TRBD2 (5 bases each). The J call may be incorrect, as the DNA end agrees better with TRBJ2-7. CDR3 length: 16 residues. Germline CDR1 is MNHEY and CDR2 is SVGAGI. The CDR3 DNA follows: TGTGCCAGCAGTTACTCATGGCCCGGGGCAGCTAGCGAGCAGTACTTC. Translating gives CASSYSWPGAASEQYF.

The chain links TRBV19 to TRBJ1-2; tentative D call: TRBD1 (6 bases). The V gene's germline CDR1 is LNHDA and CDR2 SQIVND (reference sequence). V shed 3 bases and J shed 4 bases, with 15 bases lying between them. The CDR3 loop spans 15 amino acids. DNA of the CDR3: TGTGCCAGTAGTATTTCTCCGGGACACTCCTATGGCTACACCTTC. It codes for CASSISPGHSYGYTF. Full variable domain (missing parts from reference TRBV19 and TRBJ1-2): DGGITQSPKYLFRKEGQNVTLSCEQNLNHDAMYWYRQDPGQGLRLIYYSQIVNDFQKGDIAEGYSVSREKKESFPLTVTSAQKNPTAFYLCASSISPGHSYGYTFGSGTRLTVV.

This sequence joins TRBV5-1 and TRBJ2-1, with D possibly being TRBD2 (6 bases). The germline V and J ends were trimmed by 3 bases and 0 bases, with 10 bases remaining between them. Germline loops: CDR1 SGHRS, CDR2 YFSETQ. The CDR3 sequence is 15 residues long. This chain's CDR3 is CASSSGGSSYNEQFF. The CDR3 DNA is TGCGCCAGCAGCTCTGGGGGGAGCTCCTACAATGAGCAGTTCTTC.

The chain uses TRBV19 and TRBJ2-2; 9 nucleotides align to TRBD1. The length of the CDR3 is 17 residues. V lost 1 base and J lost 4; bases outside the gene matches: 7. CDR1 is LNHDA, CDR2 SQIVND, per germline (reference sequence). The CDR3 nucleotides are TGTGCCAGTAGTATAGGGGGACAGGGATTGTTCACCGGGGAGCTGTTTTTT. Translated, it gives CASSIGGQGLFTGELFF. The whole variable domain, filled in from reference TRBV19 and TRBJ2-2, reads DGGITQSPKYLFRKEGQNVTLSCEQNLNHDAMYWYRQDPGQGLRLIYYSQIVNDFQKGDIAEGYSVSREKKESFPLTVTSAQKNPTAFYLCASSIGGQGLFTGELFFGEGSRLTVL.

In its sample, this clone was seen a few times. This rearrangement joins TRBV11-2 to TRBJ1-1; TRBD1 is a possible D gene (6 bases). This CDR3 region has 14 residues. Between the trimmed V and J ends, which lost 3 bases and 1 base, there was a span of 9 bases. Looked up from germline, CDR1 is SGHAT and CDR2 is FQNNGV. The DNA of the CDR3 is TGTGCCAGCAGCTTTAGGGGACAGAACACTGAAGCTTTCTTT. Amino acids: CASSFRGQNTEAFF.

The CDR3 DNA reads as TGTGCCAGTTTTTCGGGACCATTACAGGGTGGAAAACTGTTTTTT. Translated: CASFSGPLQGGKLFF. The rearrangement links TRBV28 to TRBJ1-4, with a weak D call TRBD1 (6 bases). The CDR3 spans 15 residues. Between the trimmed V and J ends, which lost 9 bases and 10 bases, there was a span of 24 bases. Germline V lookup: CDR1 MDHEN, CDR2 SYDVKM.

This sequence joins TRBV28 and TRBJ2-7; maybe TRBD2 (6 bases). Germline loops: CDR1 MDHEN, CDR2 SYDVKM. V was trimmed by 3 bases and J by 3 bases, leaving 15 bases between them. The CDR3 sequence is 15 residues long. The CDR3 reads CASSFTRDSVYEQYF. The CDR3 DNA reads as TGTGCCAGCAGTTTCACCCGGGACTCAGTCTACGAGCAGTACTTC.

A word on this clone: The final CDR3 position lacks the conserved phenylalanine or tryptophan, pointing to a likely read error. This rearrangement joins TRBV5-6 to TRBJ1-2, with unresolved D. Trimming stripped 0 bases from V and 3 bases from J, with 3 bases between. Germline assignment: CDR1 SGHDT and CDR2 YYEEEE. This CDR3 has 12 residues. CDR3 nucleotides: TGTGCCAGCAGCTTGGATGACTATGGCTACACCCTC. It encodes CASSLDDYGYTL.

This sequence joins TRBV19 and TRBJ2-1; the D gene is possibly TRBD1 (6 bases). The CDR3 runs 19 residues. The germline gives CDR1 LNHDA, CDR2 SQIVND (reference sequence). The V end lost 5 bases, the J end lost 2 bases, and 25 bases lay between the germline ends. CDR3 amino acids: CASSSRLRDNQGTYNEQFF. In DNA form, the CDR3 reads TGTGCCAGTAGTTCTCGCCTCCGGGACAACCAAGGGACCTACAATGAGCAGTTCTTC.

The CDR3 bases are TGTGCCTGGAGCCACAGGACAGGGGTCACCGGGGAGCTGTTTTTT. Protein product: CAWSHRTGVTGELFF. This sequence joins TRBV30 and TRBJ2-2, with 9 bases identical to TRBD1. Trimming cost V 3 bases and J 4 bases; bases outside gene matches: 6. CDR3 length: 15 residues. CDR1 is GTSNPN, CDR2 SVGIG, per germline (reference sequence).

The gene calls are TRBV9 and TRBJ2-7, with TRBD2 identical over 7 bases. Trimming at V came to 3 bases and at J to 0 bases, leaving 9 bases not matched to a gene. This CDR3 spans 16 amino acids. CDR1 is SGDLS and CDR2 is YYNGEE in the germline V gene. CDR3 bases: TGTGCCAGCAGCGGGGGGGGTAGCTCGAGCTCCTACGAGCAGTACTTC. Translated: CASSGGGSSSSYEQYF. Full variable domain (missing parts from reference TRBV9 and TRBJ2-7): DSGVTQTPKHLITATGQRVTLRCSPRSGDLSVYWYQQSLDQGLQFLIQYYNGEERAKGNILERFSAQQFPDLHSELNLSSLELGDSALYFCASSGGGSSSSYEQYFGPGTRLTVT.

With respect to this clone: The junction shows a germline mismatch at one end, possibly a read error. V is TRBV7-7 and J is TRBJ2-2; D is possibly TRBD1 (6 bases). Germline V CDR1 and CDR2: SSHAT, FNYEAQ (reference sequence). The CDR3 is 16 residues long. The CDR3 region is CASSPGTILNTGELFF. The DNA for the CDR3 is TGTGCTAGCAGCCCGGGGACAATACTGAACACCGGGGAGCTGTTTTTT. Supplemented by reference TRBV7-7 and TRBJ2-2, the full variable domain reads GAGVSQSPRYKVTKRGQDVTLRCDPISSHATLYWYQQALGQGPEFLTYFNYEAQPDKSGLPSDRFSAERPEGSISTLTIQRTEQRDSAMYRCASSPGTILNTGELFFGEGSRLTVL.

This chain's CDR3 is CASSPIPRGTEAFF. CDR3 in DNA: TGTGCCAGCAGCCCTATTCCCCGGGGCACTGAAGCTTTCTTT. The chain joins TRBV6-1 to TRBJ1-1; no clear D gene. Germline lookup yields CDR1 MNHNS and CDR2 SASEGT. Trimming took off 6 bases at V and 4 bases at J, with 15 bases between the two ends. The CDR3 spans 14 residues.

This clone appeared once. This sequence joins TRBV6-1 and TRBJ2-2; 8 nucleotides line up with TRBD1. In germline, CDR1 is MNHNS, CDR2 SASEGT. CDR3 length equals 16 residues. V shed 1 base and J 5 bases; nucleotides not matched to a gene: 6. The CDR3 here is CASSEVRTGLTGELFF. DNA of the CDR3: TGTGCCAGCAGTGAAGTGAGGACAGGGTTGACCGGGGAGCTGTTTTTT.

J is TRBJ1-5 and V is TRBV4-1; TRBD1 matches 10 bases. Per germline, CDR1 MGHRA and CDR2 YSYEKL. J gave up 4 bases and V 5 bases, and 11 bases lay outside the gene matches. The CDR3 contains 17 residues. The CDR3 spells CASSVGPGQGRNQPQHF. CDR3 nucleotide sequence: TGCGCCAGCAGCGTTGGACCGGGACAGGGGAGAAATCAGCCCCAGCATTTT.

This clone was picked up many times. This chain connects TRBV21-1 to TRBJ1-1. TRBV21-1 is classified as a pseudogene. The CDR3 loop spans 15 amino acids. The CDR3 DNA reads as TGTGCCAGCGCCCTCGGGAGGGTAGCGGACACTGAAGCTTTCTTT. As protein: CASALGRVADTEAFF.

The chain employs TRBV5-6 and TRBJ1-4; weak D call: TRBD1 (6 bases). Trimming removed 2 bases from V and 5 bases from J, with 13 bases in between. The V gene's germline CDR1 is SGHDT and CDR2 YYEEEE. The CDR3 is 15 residues long. For the CDR3, the DNA is TGTGCCAGCAGCTTAAAGACAGGCTCAAATGAAAAACTGTTTTTT. Translated, it gives CASSLKTGSNEKLFF.

The chain couples TRBV6-4 to TRBJ2-7, with 7 bases matching TRBD1. Germline lookup yields CDR1 MRHNA and CDR2 SNTAGT. The junction had 6 bases not matched to a gene; V was cut back by 3 bases and J by 4 bases. The CDR3 extends over 14 amino acids. CDR3 amino acids: CASSDERGLYEQYF. CDR3 bases: TGTGCCAGCAGTGATGAGAGGGGGCTATACGAGCAGTACTTC.

The J gene is TRBJ2-1, the V gene TRBV11-2, with D possibly matching TRBD1 (5 bases). V was trimmed by 0 bases and J by 5 bases, leaving 11 bases between them. Germline V gene data show CDR1 as SGHAT and CDR2 as FQNNGV. The CDR3 sequence is 15 residues long. The CDR3 loop is CASSLERQGDNEQFF. The CDR3 DNA reads TGTGCCAGCAGCTTAGAACGCCAGGGTGACAATGAGCAGTTCTTC.

The rearrangement uses TRBV14 and TRBJ2-1; D is ambiguous. Trimming stripped 0 bases from V and 0 bases from J, with 12 bases between. This CDR3 spans 17 amino acids. Germline V CDR1 and CDR2: SGHDN, FVKESK. The CDR3 coding sequence is TGTGCCAGCAGCCAAGACCCCCCATTTAGCTCCTACAATGAGCAGTTCTTC. Its protein is CASSQDPPFSSYNEQFF.

J is TRBJ2-1 and V is TRBV6-5; D possibly corresponds to TRBD1 (6 bases). Looked up from germline, CDR1 is MNHEY and CDR2 is SVGAGI. V dropped 2 bases and J dropped 7 bases, with 18 bases sitting between them. This CDR3 comprises 16 residues. In nucleotides, the CDR3 is TGTGCCAGCAGTTACAGGGTTACTAACAGGGTAAATGAGCAGTTCTTC. Protein product: CASSYRVTNRVNEQFF.

J is TRBJ2-7 and V is TRBV5-6; TRBD2 might be the D (6 bases). Germline V gives CDR1 SGHDT, CDR2 YYEEEE. V was pared by 0 bases and J by 3 bases, with 7 bases between. CDR3 size: 13 residues. The CDR3 sequence: CASSLGGVYEQYF. The CDR3 nucleotides read TGTGCCAGCAGCTTGGGCGGGGTCTACGAGCAGTACTTC.

J is TRBJ2-2 and V is TRBV15; 11 bases line up with TRBD1. Germline-derived CDR1 and CDR2 are LNHNV and YYDKDF (reference sequence). V lost 5 bases, J lost 6 bases, and 5 bases stayed unmatched. This CDR3 contains 15 residues. DNA for the CDR3: TGTGCCACCAGCTGGGACAGGGGGTCCGCCGGGGAGCTGTTTTTT. It codes for CATSWDRGSAGELFF.

The rearrangement links TRBV27 to TRBJ2-1; a weak D match, TRBD1 (6 bases). Deletions cut 3 bases from V and 0 bases from J, with 18 bases between. The CDR3 runs 18 residues. Germline CDR1 reads MNHEY; CDR2 reads SMNVEV (reference sequence). The CDR3 loop reads CASSFDRSPPSSYNEQFF. The DNA for the CDR3 is TGTGCCAGCAGTTTCGACAGGTCCCCCCCCAGCTCCTACAATGAGCAGTTCTTC.

The CDR3 protein is CASSPQAGGQGITPLHF. CDR3 DNA: TGTGCCAGCTCACCACAAGCTGGAGGACAGGGGATCACACCCCTCCACTTT. The gene calls are TRBV18 and TRBJ1-6, with 9 bases aligning to TRBD1. This CDR3 has 17 residues. Unmatched junction bases numbered 12, after V lost 1 base and J lost 11 bases. The germline V gene has CDR1 KGHSH and CDR2 LQKENI.

V and J are TRBV28 and TRBJ2-7, with a tentative D call TRBD2 (5 bases). V lost 6 bases and J lost 4, with 7 bases in between. Germline CDR1 MDHEN, CDR2 SYDVKM. This CDR3 spans 11 amino acids. The CDR3 region is CASSRTYEQYF. Here the CDR3 DNA reads TGTGCCAGCAGCCGGACTTACGAGCAGTACTTC.

This chain connects TRBV9 to TRBJ1-1; D unclear. CDR3 length: 14 amino acids. CDR1 and CDR2 (germline): SGDLS, YYNGEE. V dropped 0 bases and J dropped 5 bases, with 11 bases sitting between them. As DNA, the CDR3 is TGTGCCAGCAGCGTAGAGTACTCGGGTACTGAAGCTTTCTTT. This encodes CASSVEYSGTEAFF.